The 19 T cell receptor beta chains reported below all come from one sample, sequenced in a study of shared clonotypes between healthy human individuals. TCRdb's table, derived via immunoSEQ multiplex PCR, lists solely in-frame clones and lacks some. Of about 990,000 clones in the sample, 78% were seen once. What was sequenced was memory CD4+ T cells from PBMCs. The subset: CD45RA-negative fraction. Receptor source: a man younger than 30 in good health. Some clones in this sample may be carry-over from other donors' samples.

The chain employs TRBV4-3 and TRBJ2-5; 8 bases map to TRBD2. The CDR3 covers 17 residues. The germline V gene has CDR1 LGHNA and CDR2 YSLEER. J was trimmed by 7 bases and V by 1 base; bases with no gene match: 14. The CDR3 protein is CASSQGGVRGGTRTQYF. In DNA, the CDR3 is TGCGCCAGCAGCCAAGGGGGCGTTCGCGGGGGGACGAGGACCCAGTACTTC.

This clone showed up just a few times. The V gene is TRBV2, the J gene TRBJ1-2; D gene uncertain. Germline loops: CDR1 SNHLY, CDR2 FYNNEI. The CDR3 runs 13 residues. The ends were cut back, 3 bases at V and 4 bases at J, with 9 bases in the middle. The CDR3 region has the DNA TGTGCCAGCAGTGAGGACGGACCCTATGGCTACACCTTC. This gives the protein CASSEDGPYGYTF.

This clone was found once. The chain employs TRBV6-1 and TRBJ2-7, with 9 bases lining up with TRBD1. The germline V gene encodes CDR1 MNHNS and CDR2 SASEGT. The CDR3 is 14 residues long. Trimming cost V 5 bases and J 1 base; bases outside gene matches: 3. The CDR3, as DNA: TGTGCCAGCAGTAGAGGACAGGGGTCCTACGAGCAGTACTTC. Translated, it gives CASSRGQGSYEQYF.

The rearrangement uses TRBV6-1 and TRBJ2-7; D ambiguous. There are 14 residues in the CDR3. Germline V lookup: CDR1 MNHNS, CDR2 SASEGT. The germline V and J ends were trimmed by 4 bases and 1 base, with 11 bases remaining between them. CDR3 DNA sequence: TGTGCCAGCAGTGCCTTGCAAGGTTCCTACGAGCAGTACTTC. The encoded protein is CASSALQGSYEQYF.

J is TRBJ2-5 and V is TRBV18; 8 bases line up with TRBD1. This CDR3 is built from 13 residues. V trimming: 4 bases; J trimming: 3 bases; junction bases outside the gene matches: 1. Germline V lookup: CDR1 KGHSH, CDR2 LQKENI. The CDR3 loop reads CASSLQGEETQYF. In DNA form, the CDR3 reads TGTGCCAGCTCACTACAGGGGGAAGAGACCCAGTACTTC. The entire variable domain, with the rest obtained from reference TRBV18 and TRBJ2-5, is as follows: NAGVMQNPRHLVRRRGQEARLRCSPMKGHSHVYWYRQLPEEGLKFMVYLQKENIIDESGMPKERFSAEFPKEGPSILRIQQVVRGDSAAYFCASSLQGEETQYFGPGTRLLVL.

The chain joins TRBV6-1 to TRBJ2-2, with TRBD1 matching 9 bases. Trimming cost V 6 bases and J 6 bases; bases outside gene matches: 8. Germline CDR1 MNHNS, CDR2 SASEGT. The CDR3 runs 15 residues. The CDR3 here is CASRGRTGESGELFF. The CDR3, as DNA: TGTGCCAGCAGGGGGAGGACAGGGGAGTCCGGGGAGCTGTTTTTT.

In the case of this clone: The same CDR3 is also encoded by other DNA sequences in this sample. The V and J genes are TRBV6-6 and TRBJ2-5; D unclear. Trimming removed 0 bases at V and 5 bases at J, with 4 bases between. Germline loops: CDR1 MNHNY, CDR2 SVGAGI (reference sequence). CDR3 length: 12 amino acids. The CDR3 DNA sequence: TGTGCCAGCAGTTACTCGCAGGAGACCCAGTACTTC. Its protein is CASSYSQETQYF.

The chain joins TRBV5-4 to TRBJ2-7, with D tentatively TRBD2 (5 bases). The germline CDR1 and CDR2 sequences are SGHNT and YYREEE (reference sequence). This CDR3 spans 15 amino acids. The germline V and J ends were trimmed by 2 bases and 1 base, with 13 bases remaining between them. The CDR3 region is CASSFGGSLSYEQYF. The CDR3 DNA follows: TGTGCCAGCAGCTTCGGAGGCAGCCTTTCCTACGAGCAGTACTTC.

About this clone itself: Other DNA sequences in the same sample also yield this CDR3. V gene TRBV7-8 combines with J gene TRBJ1-1; D call uncertain. Germline CDR1 and CDR2: SGHVS and FQNEAQ. Trimming shortened V by 1 base and J by 0 bases, and 6 bases separated the two germline ends. This CDR3 has 14 residues. The CDR3 DNA follows: TGTGCCAGCAGCTTAGGTCGGGTGAACACTGAAGCTTTCTTT. It translates to CASSLGRVNTEAFF.

V is TRBV7-2 and J is TRBJ2-3; perhaps TRBD1 as D (6 bases). This CDR3 region has 14 residues. Germline V gene data show CDR1 as SGHTA and CDR2 as FQGNSA. V gave up 5 bases and J gave up 5 bases, with 14 bases separating them. This chain's CDR3 is CASSKPGAGDTQYF. In DNA form, the CDR3 reads TGTGCCAGCAGCAAACCAGGGGCGGGAGATACGCAGTATTTT.

This chain links TRBV6-5 with TRBJ1-5, with D hard to call. With 4 bases removed from V and 7 bases from J, the gap between germline ends came to 11 bases. CDR3 length: 13 residues. In germline, CDR1 is MNHEY, CDR2 SVGAGI. The CDR3 DNA follows: TGTGCCAGCAGTTTGGGGAGATTCCAGCCCCAGCATTTT. It translates to CASSLGRFQPQHF.

This clone was detected many times. This chain joins TRBV27 and TRBJ2-3; TRBD2 might be the D (5 bases). V lost 6 bases and J lost 4, with 14 bases in between. The CDR3 is 14 residues long. The V gene's germline CDR1 is MNHEY and CDR2 SMNVEV (reference sequence). As DNA, the CDR3 is TGTGCCAGCAGACTCAACCTAGCTGCAGATACGCAGTATTTT. It is translated as CASRLNLAADTQYF.

The CDR3 protein is CASSYSLQPRSTEAFF. CDR3 nucleotides: TGTGCCAGCAGTTATTCTTTGCAGCCGAGGAGCACTGAAGCTTTCTTT. The V call is TRBV6-6, the J call TRBJ1-1; D not certain. V lost 3 bases and J lost 4, with 18 bases in between. This CDR3 region has 16 residues. Germline V gene lookup returns CDR1 MNHNY and CDR2 SVGAGI (reference sequence).

This rearrangement joins TRBV5-4 to TRBJ1-1, with TRBD1 as a possible D gene (6 bases). V was shortened by 5 bases and J by 1 base, with 9 bases between the two germline ends. The germline CDR1 and CDR2 sequences are SGHNT and YYREEE (reference sequence). The CDR3 is 13 residues long. CDR3 sequence: CASRRTANTEAFF. In nucleotides, the CDR3 is TGTGCCAGCAGGCGGACAGCGAACACTGAAGCTTTCTTT.

The CDR3 sequence is CASSQEPSGNTGELFF. The CDR3 region has the DNA TGCGCCAGCAGCCAAGAACCCAGCGGGAACACCGGGGAGCTGTTTTTT. The chain uses TRBV4-3 and TRBJ2-2, with a possible D match to TRBD2 (5 bases). Germline values: CDR1 LGHNA, CDR2 YSLEER. V gave up 0 bases and J gave up 1 base, with 9 bases separating them. This CDR3 has 16 amino acids.

This rearrangement joins TRBV27 to TRBJ2-2; 9 nucleotides agree with TRBD2. Trimming cost V 8 bases and J 6 bases; bases outside gene matches: 7. The CDR3 runs to 14 residues. Germline values: CDR1 MNHEY, CDR2 SMNVEV (reference sequence). The CDR3 region has the DNA TGTGCCAGCCGTTGGGGGACTAGCTCCGGGGAGCTGTTTTTT. This gives the protein CASRWGTSSGELFF.

V is TRBV6-1 and J is TRBJ1-4; D unresolved. Trimming pared 6 bases from V and 3 bases from J, leaving 14 bases between. The CDR3 is 15 amino acids. Germline values: CDR1 MNHNS, CDR2 SASEGT. The CDR3 bases are TGTGCCAGCAGCACTCGCGGGTCCGCTAATGAAAAACTGTTTTTT. Protein: CASSTRGSANEKLFF.

The V call is TRBV5-1, the J call TRBJ2-7, with D perhaps given as TRBD1 or TRBD2 (5 bases each). V was shortened by 3 bases and J by 5 bases, with 12 bases between the two germline ends. CDR3 size: 13 residues. Germline V CDR1 and CDR2: SGHRS, YFSETQ. CDR3 loop: CASSWDVRDEQYF. DNA for the CDR3: TGCGCCAGCAGCTGGGACGTGAGGGACGAGCAGTACTTC.

V is TRBV4-3 and J is TRBJ2-1; possibly TRBD2 for D (6 bases). Germline assignment: CDR1 LGHNA and CDR2 YSLEER. Trimming cost V 0 bases and J 10 bases, with 13 bases left between them. The length of the CDR3 is 14 residues. CDR3 amino acids: CASSQDGRGREQFF. CDR3 in DNA: TGCGCCAGCAGCCAAGACGGGCGGGGAAGGGAGCAGTTCTTC.